This T cell receptor (beta chain) was recovered during a study of blood T cell repertoires in COVID-19. How the authors handled the data: Amplification from reference gene primers served as the basis for estimated nucleated cell counts. TCRdb's table, derived via immunoSEQ multiplex PCR, lists solely in-frame clones and lacks some. For V, J and clone size, that table is used; D and trimming come from the DNA. There are fewer than 250,000 clones in the sample; around 90% occur only once, and 0.85% to 0.95% lies in the top ten. This CDR3 contains 13 residues. Trimming stripped 7 bases from V and 6 bases from J, with 15 bases between. Germline V lookup: CDR1 SGHTA, CDR2 FQGNSA.

The receptor was isolated from a man between 45 and 60 years old who had been exposed to COVID-19. Sequencing was carried out using PBMCs or T cells enriched from blood (not recorded which). The rearrangement joins TRBV7-2 to TRBJ1-2; no clear D gene. CDR3 in amino acids: CASTFGLVDGYTF. The CDR3, as DNA: TGTGCCAGCACCTTCGGACTGGTAGATGGCTACACCTTC.